The 22 T cell receptor beta chains listed next were all sequenced from one sample in a study of CD8 T cells in Susac syndrome. An input of roughly 0.5 to 1 ug of RNA was subjected to reverse transcription using random hexamers. TCRdb reprocessed the immunoSEQ multiplex PCR reads via MiXCR and lists one record per CDR3 protein. The sample carries some 68,000 distinct CDR3 sequences, 85% to 95% recorded once. Material for sequencing was CD4+ T cells from PBMCs. The receptors derive from a human donor with Susac syndrome.

CDR3 sequence: CASSYDWFKGPVKNTQYF. The CDR3 nucleotides are TGTGCCAGCAGTTACGATTGGTTTAAGGGGCCTGTCAAAAATACGCAGTATTTT. V usage is TRBV6-2 or TRBV6-3 and J usage is TRBJ2-3, with a weak D call TRBD1 (5 bases). V dropped 2 bases and J dropped 7 bases, with 25 bases sitting between them. This CDR3 spans 18 amino acids. Germline values: CDR1 MNHEY, CDR2 SVGEGT.

The table lists this clonotype with a count of one. V and J are TRBV3-1 and TRBJ2-7, with D hard to call. Germline CDR1 and CDR2: LGHDT and YNNKEL (reference sequence). This CDR3 spans 17 amino acids. V gave up 5 bases and J gave up 5 bases, with 25 bases separating them. The CDR3 DNA is TGTGCCAGCAGCAAGGAGCGTCCCATTTCGTTGTTAGACGAGCAGTACTTC. Amino acid sequence: CASSKERPISLLDEQYF.

The V and J genes are TRBV6-2 or TRBV6-3 and TRBJ2-1; 9 bases are a match to TRBD1. V lost 6 bases and J lost 8; bases outside the gene matches: 11. The CDR3 runs to 15 residues. Germline V gene sequence: CDR1 MNHEY, CDR2 SVGEGT. CDR3 amino acids: CASRRAGTGLDEQFF. In DNA, the CDR3 is TGTGCCAGCAGGAGAGCCGGGACAGGGTTAGATGAGCAGTTCTTC.

J is TRBJ2-3 and V is TRBV7-3; TRBD2 aligns across 14 bases. Losses at the gene ends were 2 bases for V and 0 bases for J; bases not matched to a gene: 4. CDR1 is SGHTA, CDR2 FQGTGA, per germline. This CDR3 contains 18 residues. The DNA of the CDR3 is TGTGCCAGCAGCTTATTCGGGACTAGCGGGAGTAGCACAGATACGCAGTATTTT. Amino acid sequence: CASSLFGTSGSSTDTQYF.

The chain links TRBV11-1 to TRBJ1-5; 7 positions agree with TRBD1. The CDR3 is made up of 15 amino acids. The J segment lost 2 bases and the V segment lost 4 bases, leaving 5 bases of the junction unmatched. The V gene's germline CDR1 is SGHAT and CDR2 FQDESV (reference sequence). The CDR3 is CASSYTGVRNQPQHF. The CDR3 DNA reads TGTGCCAGCAGCTATACAGGGGTACGCAATCAGCCCCAGCATTTT.

This clonotype was detected once. This chain connects TRBV12-3 or TRBV12-4 to TRBJ1-5, with D possibly TRBD1 on 6 matching bases. V lost 6 bases and J lost 5, with 17 bases in between. The CDR3 sequence is 15 residues long. CDR3 nucleotides: TGTGCCAGCAGCCTAATACAGGGTAGGCATCAGCCCCAGCATTTT. This encodes CASSLIQGRHQPQHF.

The V gene is TRBV12-3 or TRBV12-4, the J gene TRBJ1-1; TRBD1 is a possible D gene (5 bases). Trimming left V 8 bases short and J 0 bases short, with 10 bases between. The CDR3 sequence is 13 residues long. The chain's CDR3 is CASAGTMNTEAFF. The CDR3 DNA reads as TGTGCCAGCGCGGGGACCATGAACACTGAAGCTTTCTTT.

The rearrangement links TRBV7-9 to TRBJ1-1, with unresolved D. Germline V CDR1 and CDR2: SEHNR, FQNEAQ (reference sequence). V lost 1 base and J lost 3, with 12 bases in between. The CDR3 runs 15 residues. The CDR3 region has the DNA TGTGCCAGCAGCTTAGAAAGGGTTGGGTACACTGAAGCTTTCTTT. Translated, it gives CASSLERVGYTEAFF.

The V call is TRBV19, the J call TRBJ1-5; no definite D call. The V and J ends lost 6 bases and 1 base respectively, with 10 bases between them. Germline CDR1 is LNHDA and CDR2 is SQIVND (reference sequence). This CDR3 is 14 amino acids long. The CDR3 DNA reads as TGTGCCAGTAGGAACGTGGACAGCAATCAGCCCCAGCATTTT. It yields the protein CASRNVDSNQPQHF.

This chain uses TRBV2 with TRBJ1-6; 7 nucleotides match TRBD1. CDR3 size: 16 residues. Unmatched junction bases numbered 8, after V lost 6 bases and J lost 3 bases. Germline CDR1 SNHLY, CDR2 FYNNEI. The CDR3 DNA reads as TGTGCCAGCAGAAACCCAGGGGGTCTCTATAATTCACCCCTCCACTTT. This codes for CASRNPGGLYNSPLHF. Filled out from reference TRBV2 and TRBJ1-6, the complete variable domain reads EPEVTQTPSHQVTQMGQEVILRCVPISNHLYFYWYRQILGQKVEFLVSFYNNEISEKSEIFDDQFSVERPDGSNFTLKIRSTKLEDSAMYFCASRNPGGLYNSPLHFGNGTRLTVT.

The V gene is TRBV7-6, the J gene TRBJ2-7; 10 bases match TRBD1. This CDR3 contains 20 residues. V shed 2 bases and J 9 bases; nucleotides not matched to a gene: 25. Looked up from germline, CDR1 is SGHVS and CDR2 is FNYEAQ. The CDR3 DNA is TGTGCCAGCAGCTTACCTAGCCGGGACAGGGGCGTCCCGGGGGCGAATGTGCAGTACTTC. This translates into CASSLPSRDRGVPGANVQYF.

The chain is built from TRBV4-3 and TRBJ1-5; 7 bases line up with TRBD1. V dropped 0 bases and J dropped 6; count of bases not matched to a gene: 11. The V gene's germline CDR1 is LGHNA and CDR2 YSLEER. There are 17 residues in the CDR3. CDR3 residues: CASSQEAGGGVSQPQHF. The CDR3, as DNA: TGCGCCAGCAGCCAAGAGGCAGGGGGAGGCGTAAGTCAGCCCCAGCATTTT.

This chain joins TRBV28 and TRBJ1-5, with a weak D call TRBD1 (5 bases). The CDR3 has 11 residues. Germline CDR1 and CDR2: MDHEN and SYDVKM. Trimming removed 3 bases at V and 12 bases at J, with 9 bases between. This CDR3 is CASSLGGDQHF. DNA of the CDR3: TGTGCCAGCAGTTTGGGGGGGGACCAGCATTTT.

This clonotype was seen only a few times. The V call is TRBV20-1, the J call TRBJ1-5; weak D call: TRBD1 (6 bases). The CDR3 covers 15 residues. Trimming stripped 6 bases from V and 0 bases from J, with 15 bases between. Germline V gene lookup returns CDR1 DFQATT and CDR2 SNEGSKA (reference sequence). The CDR3 spells CSAPPGQYSNQPQHF. For the CDR3, the DNA is TGCAGTGCCCCCCCCGGACAGTATAGCAATCAGCCCCAGCATTTT.

The genes are TRBV5-1 and TRBJ2-7; TRBD1 matches at 8 bases. The CDR3 totals 15 residues. Germline CDR1 reads SGHRS; CDR2 reads YFSETQ. The trim removed 2 bases at V and 0 bases at J, leaving 4 bases unmatched. The CDR3 protein is CASSLGQGHSYEQYF. The CDR3, as DNA: TGCGCCAGCAGCTTAGGACAGGGCCACTCCTACGAGCAGTACTTC.

This sequence joins TRBV10-3 and TRBJ2-1, with D hard to call. The ends were cut back, 0 bases at V and 8 bases at J, with 2 bases in the middle. This CDR3 spans 11 amino acids. Germline V gives CDR1 ENHRY, CDR2 SYGVKD. The CDR3 loop is CAISESDEQFF. In DNA, the CDR3 is TGTGCCATCAGTGAGTCCGATGAGCAGTTCTTC.

This clonotype was observed once. The J gene is TRBJ2-3, the V gene TRBV18, with 8 bases identical to TRBD2. Germline-derived CDR1 and CDR2 are KGHSH and LQKENI. This CDR3 has 15 amino acids. J lost 0 bases, V lost 2 bases, and 1 base had no gene match. The CDR3 is CASSPGLASTDTQYF. The CDR3 bases are TGTGCCAGCTCACCAGGACTAGCTAGCACAGATACGCAGTATTTT.

The chain carries TRBV14 and TRBJ1-6; a possible D gene is TRBD1 (6 bases). Between the trimmed V and J ends, which lost 0 bases and 10 bases, there was a span of 13 bases. The germline gives CDR1 SGHDN, CDR2 FVKESK. The CDR3 runs 15 residues. The CDR3 here is CASSQDVGGGSPLHF. The CDR3 DNA sequence: TGTGCCAGCAGCCAAGACGTGGGAGGGGGATCACCCCTCCACTTT.

The rearrangement uses TRBV20-1 and TRBJ2-7; D unresolved. CDR1 is DFQATT, CDR2 SNEGSKA, per germline (reference sequence). The germline V and J ends were trimmed by 5 bases and 2 bases, with 7 bases remaining between them. The CDR3 runs 11 residues. CDR3 coding DNA: TGCAGTGCTTTCTCAACCTACGAGCAGTACTTC. Its protein product is CSAFSTYEQYF.

V usage is TRBV20-1 and J usage is TRBJ2-6; D not certain. The ends were cut back, 2 bases at V and 0 bases at J, with 5 bases in the middle. Germline loops: CDR1 DFQATT, CDR2 SNEGSKA (reference sequence). This CDR3 contains 14 residues. The CDR3 bases are TGCAGTGCTAGACCAGGCTCTGGGGCCAACGTCCTGACTTTC. Its translation is CSARPGSGANVLTF.

This clonotype was counted once. The V gene is TRBV20-1, the J gene TRBJ1-6; the D is unclear. The V gene lost 6 bases and the J gene lost 4 bases, with 10 bases spanning the gap. CDR1 and CDR2 (germline): DFQATT, SNEGSKA (reference sequence). CDR3 length: 13 amino acids. CDR3 sequence: CSARTAYNSPLHF. CDR3 DNA: TGCAGTGCACGGACGGCTTATAATTCACCCCTCCACTTT.

The chain employs TRBV10-3 and TRBJ2-3; a weak D match, TRBD1 (5 bases). Deletions cut 2 bases from V and 4 bases from J, with 13 bases between. The CDR3 totals 15 residues. The germline V gene has CDR1 ENHRY and CDR2 SYGVKD. The CDR3 spells CAISEPRVFADTQYF. CDR3 nucleotide sequence: TGTGCCATCAGTGAGCCCAGGGTCTTCGCAGATACGCAGTATTTT.